This T cell receptor beta chain is drawn from a study of read filtering for tumor transcriptome and immune sequencing. Across the whole study: Patients were 17 male and 11 to 15 female, mean age 65.9 years, range about 47 to 85.

This clonotype was recorded at least ten times. Its antigen is not known. CDR1 is SGHTA and CDR2 is FQGNSA in the germline V gene. The trim removed 5 bases at V and 2 bases at J, leaving 6 bases unmatched. There are 15 residues in the CDR3. Study results and caveats: Around 84% of IR-seq clonotypes had one read, totaling 3% to 4% of reads; RNA-seq: 74.6% and 44.6%. Dropping single-read clonotypes raised IR-seq and RNA-seq shared-clonotype correlation. Sorted CD138-negative bone marrow cells were not purified T cells.

The library was built from 400 to 500 ng RNA with molecular barcoded adaptors for alpha/delta and beta/gamma chains. TCRdb reprocessed the reads via MiXCR and lists one record per CDR3 protein. The sample holds approximately 93,000 distinct CDR3 sequences, about 22% seen once. The V gene is TRBV7-2, the J gene TRBJ2-3; 8 positions match TRBD1. Sample: a population of CD138-negative cells sorted from bone marrow. This sequence was found in a donor at least 40 years old with multiple myeloma. Written as DNA, the CDR3 is TGTGCCAGCAGCGCCAGGACAGGGACCACAGATACGCAGTATTTT. Translation: CASSARTGTTDTQYF.